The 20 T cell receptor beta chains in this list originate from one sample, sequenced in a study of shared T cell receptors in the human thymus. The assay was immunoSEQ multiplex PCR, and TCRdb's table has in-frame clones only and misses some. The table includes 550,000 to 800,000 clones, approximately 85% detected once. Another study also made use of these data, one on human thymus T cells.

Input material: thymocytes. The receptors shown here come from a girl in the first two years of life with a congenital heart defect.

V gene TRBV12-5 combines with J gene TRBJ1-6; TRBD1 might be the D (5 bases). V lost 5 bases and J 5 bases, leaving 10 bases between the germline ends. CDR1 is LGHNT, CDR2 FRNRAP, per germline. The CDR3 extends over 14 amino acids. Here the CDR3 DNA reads TGTGCTAGTGGTCAAGACAGAGATAATTCACCCCTCCACTTT. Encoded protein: CASGQDRDNSPLHF.

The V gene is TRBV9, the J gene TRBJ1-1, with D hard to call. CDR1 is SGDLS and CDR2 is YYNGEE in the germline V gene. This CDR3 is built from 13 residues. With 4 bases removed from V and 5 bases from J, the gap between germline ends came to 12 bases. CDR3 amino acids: CASSPLGETEAFF. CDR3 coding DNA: TGTGCCAGCAGCCCCCTTGGGGAGACTGAAGCTTTCTTT.

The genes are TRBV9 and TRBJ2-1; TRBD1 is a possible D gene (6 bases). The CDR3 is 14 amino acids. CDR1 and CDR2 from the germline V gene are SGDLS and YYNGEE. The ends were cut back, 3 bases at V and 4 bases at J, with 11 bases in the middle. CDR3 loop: CASSADGQYNEQFF. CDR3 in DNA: TGTGCCAGCAGCGCAGATGGACAGTACAATGAGCAGTTCTTC.

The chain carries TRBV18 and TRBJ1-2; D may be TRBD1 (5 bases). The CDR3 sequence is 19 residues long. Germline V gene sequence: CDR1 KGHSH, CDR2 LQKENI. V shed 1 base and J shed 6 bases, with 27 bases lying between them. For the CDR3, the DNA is TGTGCCAGCTCACCACGAAATTTGTCGGGGGAGGGGAAAGCGGATGGCTACACCTTC. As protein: CASSPRNLSGEGKADGYTF.

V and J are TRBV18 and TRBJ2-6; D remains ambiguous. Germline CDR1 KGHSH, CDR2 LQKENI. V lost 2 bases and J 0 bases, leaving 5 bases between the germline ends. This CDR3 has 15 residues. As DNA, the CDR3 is TGTGCCAGCTCACCAGGCCCCTCTGGGGCCAACGTCCTGACTTTC. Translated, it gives CASSPGPSGANVLTF.

CDR3 nucleotides: TGTGCCAGCTCGAACGCGAACAGGGGGCGGCGTGAAAAACTGTTTTTT. Its protein product is CASSNANRGRREKLFF. V and J are TRBV18 and TRBJ1-4, with 9 bases lining up with TRBD1. V was pared by 6 bases and J by 7 bases, with 12 bases of the junction left unmatched. CDR1 and CDR2 (germline): KGHSH, LQKENI. CDR3 size: 16 residues.

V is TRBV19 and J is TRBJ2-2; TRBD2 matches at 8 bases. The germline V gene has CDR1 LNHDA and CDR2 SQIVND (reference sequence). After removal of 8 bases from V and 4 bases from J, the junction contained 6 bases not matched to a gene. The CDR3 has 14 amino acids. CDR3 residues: CASLGRGITGELFF. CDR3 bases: TGTGCCAGTCTCGGGAGGGGGATCACCGGGGAGCTGTTTTTT.

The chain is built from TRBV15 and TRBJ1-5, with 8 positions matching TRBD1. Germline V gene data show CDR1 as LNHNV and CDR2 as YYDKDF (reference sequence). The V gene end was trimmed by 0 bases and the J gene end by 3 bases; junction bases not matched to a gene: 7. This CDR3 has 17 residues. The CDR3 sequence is CATSRDLTTGDNQPQHF. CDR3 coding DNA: TGTGCCACCAGCAGAGATCTTACGACAGGGGACAATCAGCCCCAGCATTTT.

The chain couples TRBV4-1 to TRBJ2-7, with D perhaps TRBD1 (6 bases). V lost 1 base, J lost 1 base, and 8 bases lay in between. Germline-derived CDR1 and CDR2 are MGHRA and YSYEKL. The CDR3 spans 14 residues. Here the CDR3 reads CASSQGQVSYEQYF. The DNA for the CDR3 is TGCGCCAGCAGCCAAGGACAGGTATCCTACGAGCAGTACTTC.

The CDR3: CASTLDRACGYTF. In DNA form, the CDR3 reads TGTGCCAGCACCCTCGACAGGGCCTGTGGCTACACCTTC. V gene TRBV7-9 combines with J gene TRBJ1-2, with 7 bases lining up with TRBD1. From germline, CDR1 is SEHNR and CDR2 FQNEAQ (reference sequence). CDR3 size: 13 residues. The junction had 9 bases not matched to a gene; V was cut back by 7 bases and J by 7 bases.

The CDR3 is CASSQVFAKEDYGYTF. The CDR3 coding sequence is TGCGCCAGCAGCCAAGTTTTCGCAAAGGAGGACTATGGCTACACCTTC. The chain joins TRBV4-1 to TRBJ1-2; no definite D call. Trimming removed 1 base from V and 3 bases from J, with 15 bases in between. The CDR3 contains 16 residues. Germline CDR1 and CDR2: MGHRA and YSYEKL.

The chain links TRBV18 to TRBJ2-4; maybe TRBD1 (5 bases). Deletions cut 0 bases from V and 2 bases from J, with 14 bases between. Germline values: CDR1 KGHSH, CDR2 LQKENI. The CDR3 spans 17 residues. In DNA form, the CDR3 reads TGTGCCAGCTCACCACCCCAGGGTTCCGGAACCAAAAACATTCAGTACTTC. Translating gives CASSPPQGSGTKNIQYF.

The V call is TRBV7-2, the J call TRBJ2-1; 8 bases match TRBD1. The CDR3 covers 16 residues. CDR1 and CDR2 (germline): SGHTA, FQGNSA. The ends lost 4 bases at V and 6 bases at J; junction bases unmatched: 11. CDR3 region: CASSSPSGGSPNEQFF. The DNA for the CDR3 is TGTGCCAGCAGCTCCCCGTCAGGGGGCAGCCCCAATGAGCAGTTCTTC.

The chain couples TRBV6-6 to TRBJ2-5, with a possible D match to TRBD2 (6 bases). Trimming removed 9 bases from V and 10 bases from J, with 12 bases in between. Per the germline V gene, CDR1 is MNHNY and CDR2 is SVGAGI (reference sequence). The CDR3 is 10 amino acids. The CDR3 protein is CASSGEIQYF. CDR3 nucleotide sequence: TGTGCCAGTTCGGGGGAAATCCAGTACTTC.

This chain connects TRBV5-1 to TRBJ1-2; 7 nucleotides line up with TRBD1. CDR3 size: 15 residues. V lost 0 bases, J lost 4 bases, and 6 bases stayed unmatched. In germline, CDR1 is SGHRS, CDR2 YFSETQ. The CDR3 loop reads CASSLVGTALYGYTF. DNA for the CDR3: TGCGCCAGCAGCTTGGTCGGGACAGCCCTCTATGGCTACACCTTC.

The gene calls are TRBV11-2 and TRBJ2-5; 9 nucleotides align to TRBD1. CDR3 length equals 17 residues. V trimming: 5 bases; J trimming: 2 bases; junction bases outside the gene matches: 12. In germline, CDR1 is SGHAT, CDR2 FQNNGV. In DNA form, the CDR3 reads TGTGCCAGCAGCCCGCCCCGGGACAGGGAAGATCAAGAGACCCAGTACTTC. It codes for CASSPPRDREDQETQYF.

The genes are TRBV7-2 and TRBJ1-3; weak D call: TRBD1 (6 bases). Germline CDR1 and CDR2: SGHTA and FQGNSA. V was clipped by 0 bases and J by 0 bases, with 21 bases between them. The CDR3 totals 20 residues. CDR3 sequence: CASSLANGGGEGLSGNTIYF. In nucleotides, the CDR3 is TGTGCCAGCAGCTTAGCGAATGGTGGGGGCGAAGGTCTCTCTGGAAACACCATATATTTT.

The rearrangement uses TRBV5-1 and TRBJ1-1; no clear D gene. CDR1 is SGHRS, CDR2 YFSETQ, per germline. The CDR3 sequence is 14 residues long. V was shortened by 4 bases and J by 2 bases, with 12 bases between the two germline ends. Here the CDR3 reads CASSEPRHNTEAFF. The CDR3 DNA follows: TGCGCCAGCAGCGAGCCGAGACACAACACTGAAGCTTTCTTT.

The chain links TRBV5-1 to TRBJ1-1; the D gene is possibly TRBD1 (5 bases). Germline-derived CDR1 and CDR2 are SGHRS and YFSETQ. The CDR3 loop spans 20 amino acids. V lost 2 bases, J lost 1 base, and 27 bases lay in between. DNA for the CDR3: TGCGCCAGCAGCTTCATAGCTGGGGGAGGTGACTTAATACCGAACACTGAAGCTTTCTTT. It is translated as CASSFIAGGGDLIPNTEAFF.

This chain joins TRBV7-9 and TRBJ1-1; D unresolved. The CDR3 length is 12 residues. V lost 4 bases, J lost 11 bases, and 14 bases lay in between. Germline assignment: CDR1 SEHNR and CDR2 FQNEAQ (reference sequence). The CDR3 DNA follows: TGTGCCAGCAGCTCCCGAGGGCTGTCGGCTTTCTTT. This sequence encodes CASSSRGLSAFF.